This section outlines one T cell receptor (beta chain) sequence together with its context. This record comes from a study of blood T cell repertoires in COVID-19. Background on the study: Sites in the United States, Italy and Spain provided acute and convalescent COVID-19 samples. T cells, B-cell-depleted T cells, or PBMCs supplied cDNA or gDNA.

Individuals aged 18 to 89 years were recruited from roughly 22 US areas. Grouping used clinical history reported by participants in a survey and questionnaire. Sequenced by immunoSEQ multiplex PCR; TCRdb stores in-frame clones only, minus some. The table shows under 150,000 clones, with 70% to 90% occurring only once. Losses at the gene ends were 5 bases for V and 1 base for J; bases not matched to a gene: 10. The germline V gene encodes CDR1 SGHTA and CDR2 FQGTGA. There are 17 residues in the CDR3. This receptor was identified in a woman aged 30 to 39 with acute COVID-19. Sequenced material: PBMCs or T cells enriched from blood (not recorded which). The gene calls are TRBV7-3 and TRBJ2-2, with 7 bases identical to TRBD1. CDR3 residues: CASSASFDRVNTGELFF. The CDR3 DNA is TGTGCCAGCAGCGCCAGCTTCGACAGGGTGAACACCGGGGAGCTGTTTTTT.